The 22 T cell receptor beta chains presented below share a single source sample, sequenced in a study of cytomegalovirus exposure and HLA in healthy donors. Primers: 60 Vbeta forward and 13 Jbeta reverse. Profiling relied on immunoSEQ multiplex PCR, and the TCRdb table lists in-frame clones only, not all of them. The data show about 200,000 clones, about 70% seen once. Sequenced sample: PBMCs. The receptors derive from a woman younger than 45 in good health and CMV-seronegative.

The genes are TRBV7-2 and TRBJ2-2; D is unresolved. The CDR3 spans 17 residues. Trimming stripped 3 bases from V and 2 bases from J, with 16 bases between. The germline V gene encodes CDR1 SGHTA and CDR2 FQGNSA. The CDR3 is CASSLTLGRANTGELFF. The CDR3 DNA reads TGTGCCAGCAGCTTGACTCTTGGCAGAGCTAACACCGGGGAGCTGTTTTTT.

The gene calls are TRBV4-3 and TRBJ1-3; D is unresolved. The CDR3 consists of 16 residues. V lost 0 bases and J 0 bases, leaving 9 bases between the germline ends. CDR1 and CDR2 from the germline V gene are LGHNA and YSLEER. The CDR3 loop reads CASSQEARISGNTIYF. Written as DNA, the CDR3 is TGCGCCAGCAGCCAAGAAGCCAGGATCTCTGGAAACACCATATATTTT.

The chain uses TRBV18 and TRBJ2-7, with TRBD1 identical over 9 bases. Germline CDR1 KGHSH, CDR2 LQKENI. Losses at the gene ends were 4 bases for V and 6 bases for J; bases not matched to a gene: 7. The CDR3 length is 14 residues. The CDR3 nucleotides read TGTGCCAGCTCACAGGGACAGGGCTGGCGCGAGCAGTACTTC. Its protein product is CASSQGQGWREQYF.

The CDR3 nucleotides read TGTGCCAGCTCACCGCGGGGGGAGAACACTGAAGCTTTCTTT. It translates to CASSPRGENTEAFF. The V gene is TRBV18, the J gene TRBJ1-1; weak D call: TRBD1 (5 bases). The V gene lost 3 bases and the J gene lost 1 base, with 9 bases spanning the gap. Germline V gene sequence: CDR1 KGHSH, CDR2 LQKENI. CDR3 length equals 14 residues.

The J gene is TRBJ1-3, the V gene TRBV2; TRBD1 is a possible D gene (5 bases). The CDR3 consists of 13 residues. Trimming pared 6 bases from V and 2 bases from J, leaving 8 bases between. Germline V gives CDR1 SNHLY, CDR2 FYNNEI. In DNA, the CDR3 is TGTGCCAGCAGGCAGGGCCCTGGAAACACCATATATTTT. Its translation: CASRQGPGNTIYF.

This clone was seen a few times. CDR3: CASRLVQGANTGELFF. Written as DNA, the CDR3 is TGCGCCAGCAGATTAGTACAGGGGGCGAACACCGGGGAGCTGTTTTTT. The rearrangement joins TRBV5-1 to TRBJ2-2; 8 nucleotides agree with TRBD1. Germline V gene lookup returns CDR1 SGHRS and CDR2 YFSETQ. Germline trimming cut 5 bases from V and 0 bases from J; bases unmatched to any gene: 6. The CDR3 totals 16 residues. The entire variable domain, with the rest obtained from reference TRBV5-1 and TRBJ2-2, is as follows: KAGVTQTPRYLIKTRGQQVTLSCSPISGHRSVSWYQQTPGQGLQFLFEYFSETQRNKGNFPGRFSGRQFSNSRSEMNVSTLELGDSALYLCASRLVQGANTGELFFGEGSRLTVL.

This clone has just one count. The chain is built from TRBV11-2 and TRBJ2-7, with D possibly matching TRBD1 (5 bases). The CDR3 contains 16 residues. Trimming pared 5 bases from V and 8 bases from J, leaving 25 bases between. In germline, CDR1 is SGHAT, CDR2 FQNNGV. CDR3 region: CASSPTVGEFFDKQYF. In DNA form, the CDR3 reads TGTGCCAGCAGCCCGACAGTAGGGGAATTCTTTGACAAGCAGTACTTC.

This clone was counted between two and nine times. CDR3 loop: CASKREGSYEQYF. The CDR3 DNA reads as TGTGCCAGCAAGCGGGAGGGCAGCTACGAGCAGTACTTC. The chain employs TRBV6-6 and TRBJ2-7; 10 nucleotides agree with TRBD2. CDR3 size: 13 residues. Germline CDR1 and CDR2: MNHNY and SVGAGI (reference sequence). V was clipped by 7 bases and J by 3 bases; unmatched bases: 3.

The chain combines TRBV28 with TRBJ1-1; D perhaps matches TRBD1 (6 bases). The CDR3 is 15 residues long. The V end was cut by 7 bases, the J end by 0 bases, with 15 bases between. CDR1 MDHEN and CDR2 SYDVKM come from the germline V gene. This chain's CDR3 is CASNDNRALNTEAFF. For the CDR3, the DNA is TGTGCCAGCAACGACAACAGGGCTTTGAACACTGAAGCTTTCTTT.

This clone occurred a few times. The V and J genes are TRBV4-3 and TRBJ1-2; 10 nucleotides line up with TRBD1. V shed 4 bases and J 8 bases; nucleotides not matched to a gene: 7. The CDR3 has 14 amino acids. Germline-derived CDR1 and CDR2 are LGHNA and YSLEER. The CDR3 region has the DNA TGCGCCAGCAGCCGCAAGACAGGGGGCGAAGGCTACACCTTC. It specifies CASSRKTGGEGYTF.

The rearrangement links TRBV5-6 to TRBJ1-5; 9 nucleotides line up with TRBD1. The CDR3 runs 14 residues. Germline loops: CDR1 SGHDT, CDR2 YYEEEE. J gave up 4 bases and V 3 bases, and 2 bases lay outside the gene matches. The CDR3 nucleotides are TGTGCCAGCAGCTCCGGGACAGGGAATCAGCCCCAGCATTTT. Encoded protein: CASSSGTGNQPQHF.

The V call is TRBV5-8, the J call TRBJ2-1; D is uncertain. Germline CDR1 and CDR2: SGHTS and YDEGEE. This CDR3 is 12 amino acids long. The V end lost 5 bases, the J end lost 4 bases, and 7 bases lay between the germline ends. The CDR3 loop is CASSPGYNEQFF. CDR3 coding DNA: TGTGCCAGCAGTCCCGGGTACAATGAGCAGTTCTTC.

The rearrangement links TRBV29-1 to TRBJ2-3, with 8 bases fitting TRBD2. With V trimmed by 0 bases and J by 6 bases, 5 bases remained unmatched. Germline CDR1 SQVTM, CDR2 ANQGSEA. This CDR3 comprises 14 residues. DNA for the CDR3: TGCAGCGTTGAAGAACTAGCGGATGGGGATACGCAGTATTTT. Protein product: CSVEELADGDTQYF.

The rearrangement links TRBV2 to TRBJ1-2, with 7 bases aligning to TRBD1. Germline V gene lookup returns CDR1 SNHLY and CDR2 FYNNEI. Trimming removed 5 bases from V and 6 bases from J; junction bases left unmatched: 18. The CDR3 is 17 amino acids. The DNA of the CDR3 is TGTGCCAGCAGTATCCACTGGTCATGGACAGGAGGAGATGGCTACACCTTC. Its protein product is CASSIHWSWTGGDGYTF.

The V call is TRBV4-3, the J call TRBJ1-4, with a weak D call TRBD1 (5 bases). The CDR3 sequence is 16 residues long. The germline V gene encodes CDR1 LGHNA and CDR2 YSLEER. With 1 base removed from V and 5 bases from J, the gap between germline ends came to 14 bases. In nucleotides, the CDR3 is TGCGCCAGCAGCCAAGCGACGGACAACCCGAATGAAAAACTGTTTTTT. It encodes CASSQATDNPNEKLFF.

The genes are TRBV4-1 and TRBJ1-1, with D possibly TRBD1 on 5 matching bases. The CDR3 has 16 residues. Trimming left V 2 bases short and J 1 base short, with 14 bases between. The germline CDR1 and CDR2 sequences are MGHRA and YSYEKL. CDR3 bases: TGCGCCAGCAGCCAACCAGCGTGGAGGGGGAACACTGAAGCTTTCTTT. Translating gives CASSQPAWRGNTEAFF.

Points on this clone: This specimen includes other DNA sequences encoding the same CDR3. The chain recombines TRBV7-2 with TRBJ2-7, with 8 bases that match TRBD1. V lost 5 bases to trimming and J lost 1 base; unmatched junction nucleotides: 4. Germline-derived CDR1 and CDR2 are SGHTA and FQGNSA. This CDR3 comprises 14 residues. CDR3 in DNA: TGTGCCAGCAGCCTAGACAGGGGTTCCTACGAGCAGTACTTC. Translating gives CASSLDRGSYEQYF. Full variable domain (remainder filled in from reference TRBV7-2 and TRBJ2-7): GAGVSQSPSNKVTEKGKDVELRCDPISGHTALYWYRQSLGQGLEFLIYFQGNSAPDKSGLPSDRFSAERTGGSVSTLTIQRTQQEDSAVYLCASSLDRGSYEQYFGPGTRLTVT.

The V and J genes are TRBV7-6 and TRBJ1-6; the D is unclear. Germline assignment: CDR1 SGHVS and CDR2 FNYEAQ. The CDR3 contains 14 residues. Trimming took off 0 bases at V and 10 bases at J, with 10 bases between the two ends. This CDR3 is CASSLASTESPLHF. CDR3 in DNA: TGTGCCAGCAGCTTAGCGTCTACTGAATCACCCCTCCACTTT.

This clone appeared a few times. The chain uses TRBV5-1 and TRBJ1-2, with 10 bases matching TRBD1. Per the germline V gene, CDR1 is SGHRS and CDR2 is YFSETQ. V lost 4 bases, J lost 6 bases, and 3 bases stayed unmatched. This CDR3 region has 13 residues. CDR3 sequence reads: CASSQGTGDGYTF. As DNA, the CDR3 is TGCGCCAGCAGCCAAGGGACAGGGGATGGCTACACCTTC.

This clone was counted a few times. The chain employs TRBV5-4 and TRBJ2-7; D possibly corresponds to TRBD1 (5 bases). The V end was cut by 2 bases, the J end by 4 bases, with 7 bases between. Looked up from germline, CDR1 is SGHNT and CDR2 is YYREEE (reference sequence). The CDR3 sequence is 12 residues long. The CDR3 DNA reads TGTGCCAGCAGCTTTAGGGGATACGAGCAGTACTTC. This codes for CASSFRGYEQYF.

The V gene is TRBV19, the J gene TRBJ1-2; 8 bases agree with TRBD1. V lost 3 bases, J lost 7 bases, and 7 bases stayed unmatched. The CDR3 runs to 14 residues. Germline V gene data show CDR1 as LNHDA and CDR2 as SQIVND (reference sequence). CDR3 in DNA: TGTGCCAGTAGTATCGAGGGACAGGTCTTTGGCTACACCTTC. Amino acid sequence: CASSIEGQVFGYTF.

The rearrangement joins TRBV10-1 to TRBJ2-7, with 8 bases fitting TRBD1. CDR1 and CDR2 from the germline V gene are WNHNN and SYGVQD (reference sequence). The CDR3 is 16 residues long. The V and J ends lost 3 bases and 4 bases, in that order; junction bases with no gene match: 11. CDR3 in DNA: TGCGCCAGCAGTGAATGTGGAGACAGGGGTGCTTACGAGCAGTACTTC. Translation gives CASSECGDRGAYEQYF.